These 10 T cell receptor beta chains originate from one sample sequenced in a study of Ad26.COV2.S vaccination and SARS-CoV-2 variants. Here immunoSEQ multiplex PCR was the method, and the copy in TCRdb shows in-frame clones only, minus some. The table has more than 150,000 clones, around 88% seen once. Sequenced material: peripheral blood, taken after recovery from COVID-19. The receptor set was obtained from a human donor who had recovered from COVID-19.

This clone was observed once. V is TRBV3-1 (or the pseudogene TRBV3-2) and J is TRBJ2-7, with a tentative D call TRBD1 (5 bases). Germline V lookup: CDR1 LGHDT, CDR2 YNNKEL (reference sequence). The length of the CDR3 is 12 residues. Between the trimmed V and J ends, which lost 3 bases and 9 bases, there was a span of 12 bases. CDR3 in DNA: TGTGCCAGCAGCCACCAAAGGGGTGGGCAGTACTTC. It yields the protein CASSHQRGGQYF.

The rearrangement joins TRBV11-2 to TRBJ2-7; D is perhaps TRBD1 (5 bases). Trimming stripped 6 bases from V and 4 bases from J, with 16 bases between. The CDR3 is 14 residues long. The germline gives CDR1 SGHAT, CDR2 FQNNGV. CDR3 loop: CASRGTKGLYEQYF. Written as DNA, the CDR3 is TGTGCCAGCAGAGGAACGAAGGGGCTTTACGAGCAGTACTTC.

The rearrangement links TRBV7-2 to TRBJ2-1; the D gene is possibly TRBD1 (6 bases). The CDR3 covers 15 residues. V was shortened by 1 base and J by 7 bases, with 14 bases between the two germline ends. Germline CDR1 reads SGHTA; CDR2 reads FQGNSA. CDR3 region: CASSLDARGVNEQFF. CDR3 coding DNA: TGTGCCAGCAGCTTAGATGCCAGGGGAGTGAATGAGCAGTTCTTC.

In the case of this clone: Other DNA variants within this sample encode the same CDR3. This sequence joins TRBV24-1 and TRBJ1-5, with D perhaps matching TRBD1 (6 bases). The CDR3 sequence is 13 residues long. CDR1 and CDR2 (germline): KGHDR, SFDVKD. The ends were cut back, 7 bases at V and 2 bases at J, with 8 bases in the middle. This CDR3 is CATSPGGNQPQHF. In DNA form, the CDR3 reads TGTGCCACCAGCCCAGGGGGCAATCAGCCCCAGCATTTT.

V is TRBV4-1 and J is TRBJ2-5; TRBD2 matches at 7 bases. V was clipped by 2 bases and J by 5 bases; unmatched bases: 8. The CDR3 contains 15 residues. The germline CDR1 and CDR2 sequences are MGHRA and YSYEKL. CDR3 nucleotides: TGCGCCAGCAGCCAAACCCGGGGGGAGGGGGAGACCCAGTACTTC. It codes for CASSQTRGEGETQYF.

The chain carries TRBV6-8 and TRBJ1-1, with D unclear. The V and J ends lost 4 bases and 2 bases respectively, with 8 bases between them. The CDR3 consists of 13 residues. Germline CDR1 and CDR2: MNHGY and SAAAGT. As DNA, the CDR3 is TGTGCCAGCAGTTTGAGGGTTAACACTGAAGCTTTCTTT. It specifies CASSLRVNTEAFF.

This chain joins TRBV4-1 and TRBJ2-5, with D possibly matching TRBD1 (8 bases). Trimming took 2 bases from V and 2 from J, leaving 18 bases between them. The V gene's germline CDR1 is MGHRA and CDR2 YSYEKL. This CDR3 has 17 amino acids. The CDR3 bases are TGCGCCAGCAGCCAACACCCAACAGGGGGGGGTCAAGAGACCCAGTACTTC. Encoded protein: CASSQHPTGGGQETQYF.

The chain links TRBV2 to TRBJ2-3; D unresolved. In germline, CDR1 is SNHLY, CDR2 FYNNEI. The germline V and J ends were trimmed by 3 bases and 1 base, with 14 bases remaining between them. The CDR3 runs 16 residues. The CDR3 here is CASSDGQPRGTDTQYF. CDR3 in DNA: TGTGCCAGCAGTGACGGGCAGCCAAGGGGCACAGATACGCAGTATTTT.

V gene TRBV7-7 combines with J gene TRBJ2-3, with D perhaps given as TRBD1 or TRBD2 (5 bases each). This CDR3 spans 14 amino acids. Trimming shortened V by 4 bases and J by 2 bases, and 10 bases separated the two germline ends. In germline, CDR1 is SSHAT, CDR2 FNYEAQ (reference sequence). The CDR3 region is CASSSPGATDTQYF. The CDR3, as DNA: TGTGCCAGCAGCTCCCCCGGGGCCACAGATACGCAGTATTTT.

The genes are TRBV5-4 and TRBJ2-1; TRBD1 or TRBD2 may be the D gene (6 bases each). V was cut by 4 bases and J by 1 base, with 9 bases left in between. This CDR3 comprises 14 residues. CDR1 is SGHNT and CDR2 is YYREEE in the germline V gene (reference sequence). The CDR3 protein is CASSPGASYNEQFF. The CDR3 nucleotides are TGTGCCAGCAGCCCGGGGGCATCCTACAATGAGCAGTTCTTC. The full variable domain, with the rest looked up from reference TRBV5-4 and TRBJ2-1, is ETGVTQSPTHLIKTRGQQVTLRCSSQSGHNTVSWYQQALGQGPQFIFQYYREEENGRGNFPPRFSGLQFPNYSSELNVNALELDDSALYLCASSPGASYNEQFFGPGTRLTVL.